This T cell receptor (beta chain) appears in the sequencing data of a study of blood T cell repertoires in COVID-19. As for the study in general: The origin of the acute and convalescent COVID-19 samples was the United States, Italy and Spain. The cDNA or gDNA used as material had been derived from T cells, B-cell-depleted T cells, or PBMCs.

J lost 9 bases, V lost 4 bases, and 6 bases had no gene match. The CDR3 length is 13 residues. Original processing methods: Estimated nucleated cell counts came from reference gene primer amplification. Clones were read by immunoSEQ multiplex PCR, and TCRdb kept only the in-frame ones, dropping some. That table gives V, J and clone size, and the DNA gave D and trimming. The table records 300,000 to 450,000 clones, about 85% of them present only once. This TCR came from a woman between 18 and 30 years old with acute or convalescent COVID-19. The specimen was peripheral blood. The chain recombines TRBV12-3 or TRBV12-4 with TRBJ2-7; TRBD1 matches at 10 bases. The CDR3 region has the DNA TGTGCCAGCAGTTCTCCGGGACAGGGGATGCAGTACTTC. Translated: CASSSPGQGMQYF.